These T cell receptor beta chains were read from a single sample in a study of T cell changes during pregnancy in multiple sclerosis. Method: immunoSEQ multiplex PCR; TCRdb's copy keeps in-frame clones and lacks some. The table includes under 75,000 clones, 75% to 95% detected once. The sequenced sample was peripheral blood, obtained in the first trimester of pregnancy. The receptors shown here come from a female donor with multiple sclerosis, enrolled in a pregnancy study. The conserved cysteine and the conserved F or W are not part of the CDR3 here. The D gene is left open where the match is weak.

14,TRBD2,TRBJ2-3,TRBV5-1,ASSLGLAGGTDTQY
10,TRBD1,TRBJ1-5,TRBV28,ASSLTGGQQH
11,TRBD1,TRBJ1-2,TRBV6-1,ASSADRDRGYT
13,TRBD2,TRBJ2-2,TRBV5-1,ASGGGTANTGELF
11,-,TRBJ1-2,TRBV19,ASSPSQNYGYT
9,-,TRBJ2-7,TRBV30,AWLQAYEQY
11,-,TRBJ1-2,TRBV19,ASLDRLRVGYT
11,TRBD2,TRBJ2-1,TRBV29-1,SVESSGDNEQF
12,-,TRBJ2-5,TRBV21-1,ASSKREGQETQY
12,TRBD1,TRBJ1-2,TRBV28,ASSSGQGVYGYT
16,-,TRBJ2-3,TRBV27,ASSSPRTARTSTDTQY
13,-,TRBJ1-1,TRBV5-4,ASSSRARGDTEAF
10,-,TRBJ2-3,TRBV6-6,ASSGSADTQY
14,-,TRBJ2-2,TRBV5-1,ASSPWGLSNTGELF
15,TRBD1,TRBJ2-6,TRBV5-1,ASGQGVFSSGANVLT
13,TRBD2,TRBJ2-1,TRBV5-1,ASSLRGGPFNEQF
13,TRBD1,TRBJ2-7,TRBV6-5,ASKTGTGTPYEQY
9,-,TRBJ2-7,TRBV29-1,SGALDYEQY
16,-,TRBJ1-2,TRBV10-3,AISESSGAALANYGYT
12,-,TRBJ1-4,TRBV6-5,ASSYSSSNEKLF
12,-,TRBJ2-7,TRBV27,ASSFTGVFSEQY
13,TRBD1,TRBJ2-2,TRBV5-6,ASSPGTGNTGELF
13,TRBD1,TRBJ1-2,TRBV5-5,ASSFEQGAYYGYT
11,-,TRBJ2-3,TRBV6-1,ASSDQSGDTQY
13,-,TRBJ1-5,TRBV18,ASSPPSGGNQPQH
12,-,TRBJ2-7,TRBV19,ASSARGLGDEQY
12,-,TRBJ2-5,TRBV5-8,ASSLRQVQETQY
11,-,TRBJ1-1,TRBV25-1,ASSYTGNTEAF
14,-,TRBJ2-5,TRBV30,AWSVLGVTGQGTQY
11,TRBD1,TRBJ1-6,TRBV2,ASNPDRDSPLH
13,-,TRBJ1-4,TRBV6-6,ASSYGGLFNEKLF
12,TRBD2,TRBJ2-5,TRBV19,ASSNRTREETQY
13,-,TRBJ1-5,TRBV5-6,ASSWGGVDNQPQH
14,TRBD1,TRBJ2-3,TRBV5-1,ASSLRSGGGTDTQY
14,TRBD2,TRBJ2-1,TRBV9,ASSVGGLANNNEQF
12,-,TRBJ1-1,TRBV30,AWSAAGRGTEAF
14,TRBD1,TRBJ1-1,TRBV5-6,ASSSIRQGRNTEAF
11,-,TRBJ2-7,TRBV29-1,SVEEDRPYEQY
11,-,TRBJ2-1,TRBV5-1,ASSLAVSIEQF
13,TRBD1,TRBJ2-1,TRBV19,ASSGTGGFYNEQF
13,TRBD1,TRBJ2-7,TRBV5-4,ASSLAWQGANEQY
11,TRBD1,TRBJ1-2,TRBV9,ASSPRTGNGYT
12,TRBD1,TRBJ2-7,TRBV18,ASSFRDSYYEQY
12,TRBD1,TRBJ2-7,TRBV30,AWTKDRAGYEQY
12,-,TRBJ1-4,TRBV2,ASKSDSGNEKLF
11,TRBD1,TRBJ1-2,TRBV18,ASSPGQGDSYT
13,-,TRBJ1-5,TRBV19,ASSIDGGVGQPQH
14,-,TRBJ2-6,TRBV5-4,ASSLGGGSGANVLT
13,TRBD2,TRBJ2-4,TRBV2,ASSEALAGEDIQY
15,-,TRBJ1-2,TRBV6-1,ASSAIREAARAYGYT